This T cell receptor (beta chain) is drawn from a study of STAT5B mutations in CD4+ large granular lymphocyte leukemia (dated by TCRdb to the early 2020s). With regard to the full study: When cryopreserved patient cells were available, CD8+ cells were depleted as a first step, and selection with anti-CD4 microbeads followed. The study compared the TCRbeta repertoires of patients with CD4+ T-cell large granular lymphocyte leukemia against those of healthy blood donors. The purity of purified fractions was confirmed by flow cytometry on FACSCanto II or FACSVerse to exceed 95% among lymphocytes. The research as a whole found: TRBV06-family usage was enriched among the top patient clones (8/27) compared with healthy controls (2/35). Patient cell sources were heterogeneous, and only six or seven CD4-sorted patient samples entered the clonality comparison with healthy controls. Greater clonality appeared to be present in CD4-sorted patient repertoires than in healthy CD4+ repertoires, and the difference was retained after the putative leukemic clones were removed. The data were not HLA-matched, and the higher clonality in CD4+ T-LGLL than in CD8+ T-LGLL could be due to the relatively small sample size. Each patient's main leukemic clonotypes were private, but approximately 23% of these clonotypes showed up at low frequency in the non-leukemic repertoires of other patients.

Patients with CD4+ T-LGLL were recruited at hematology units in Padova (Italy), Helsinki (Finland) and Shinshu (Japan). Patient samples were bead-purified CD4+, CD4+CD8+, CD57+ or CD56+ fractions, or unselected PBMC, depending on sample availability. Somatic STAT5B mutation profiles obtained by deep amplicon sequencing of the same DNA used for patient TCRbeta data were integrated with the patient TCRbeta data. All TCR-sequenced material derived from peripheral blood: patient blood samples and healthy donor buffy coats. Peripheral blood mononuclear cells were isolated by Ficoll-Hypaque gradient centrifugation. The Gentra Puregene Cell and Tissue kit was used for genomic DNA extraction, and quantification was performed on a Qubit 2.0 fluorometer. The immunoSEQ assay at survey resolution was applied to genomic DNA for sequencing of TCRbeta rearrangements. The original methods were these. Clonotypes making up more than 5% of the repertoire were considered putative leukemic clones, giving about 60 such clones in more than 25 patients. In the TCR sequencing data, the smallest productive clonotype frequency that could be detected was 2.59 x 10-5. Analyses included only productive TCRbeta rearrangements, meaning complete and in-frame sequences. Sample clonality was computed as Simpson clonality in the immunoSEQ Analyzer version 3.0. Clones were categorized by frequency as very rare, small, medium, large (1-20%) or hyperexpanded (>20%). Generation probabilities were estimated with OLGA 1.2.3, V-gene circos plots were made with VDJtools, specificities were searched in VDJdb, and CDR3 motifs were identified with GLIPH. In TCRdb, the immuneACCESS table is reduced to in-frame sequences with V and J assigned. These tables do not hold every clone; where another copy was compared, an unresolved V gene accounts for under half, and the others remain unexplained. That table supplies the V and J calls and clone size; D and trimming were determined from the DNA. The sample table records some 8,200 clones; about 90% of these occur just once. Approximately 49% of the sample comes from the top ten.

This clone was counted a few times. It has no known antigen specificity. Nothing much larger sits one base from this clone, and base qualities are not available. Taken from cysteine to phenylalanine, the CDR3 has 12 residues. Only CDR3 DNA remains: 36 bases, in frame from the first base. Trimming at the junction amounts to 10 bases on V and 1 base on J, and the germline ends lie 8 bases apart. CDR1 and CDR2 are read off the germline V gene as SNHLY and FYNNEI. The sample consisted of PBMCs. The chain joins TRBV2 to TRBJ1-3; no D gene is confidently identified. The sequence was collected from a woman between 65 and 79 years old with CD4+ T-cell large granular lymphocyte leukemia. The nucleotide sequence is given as TGTGCCACCGGTCAGTCTGGAAACACCATATATTTT. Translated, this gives CATGQSGNTIYF.